The following is a T cell receptor beta chain sequence with its context. Its specificity is unknown. This sample stems from a study of T cell responses to AZD1222 COVID-19 vaccine. Whole-study results and caveats: Across the whole spike, CD4 TCRs peaked at regions 160-218 and 743-854. Two doses of AZD1222 preceded a rise in Spike-specific TCR breadth and depth. None of the repertoires were sampled until the peak T cell response had passed. Per reports, nearly half of all spike-specific TCRs target regions that are unmutated in variants.

Using immunoSEQ multiplex PCR, the repertoire was profiled, and TCRdb retains in-frame clones only, with some absent. The sample comprises about 76,000 clones, 85% to 90% of which are singletons, and approximately 4.5% rests with the top ten. The CDR3 consists of 14 residues. Germline CDR1 and CDR2: SEHNR and FQNEAQ (reference sequence). V lost 3 bases to trimming and J lost 5 bases, with 13 bases between them. The sequencing here drew on peripheral blood, taken on day 0 of MenACWY control vaccination. The clonotype was recovered from an adult in good health. The chain uses TRBV7-9 and TRBJ1-1, with a weak D call TRBD1 (5 bases). The CDR3 protein is CASSLEGIGTEAFF. DNA for the CDR3: TGTGCCAGCAGCTTGGAGGGGATTGGGACTGAAGCTTTCTTT.